The present TCR beta chain was sequenced within a study of identical twins. A universal primer site was created by template switching, with the cDNA bearing unique molecular identifiers. TCRdb itself ran the 5' RACE reads through MiXCR, one entry per CDR3 protein. Here the sample spans some 1,700,000 distinct CDR3 sequences, about 30% being singletons. This clonotype turned up a few times. What it recognizes is unknown. The CDR3 has 14 amino acids. The germline V gene has CDR1 SGHRS and CDR2 YFSETQ. V lost 1 base, J lost 4 bases, and 8 bases lay in between. Study-wide results and limits: Cross-sectional statistics, not tracking of the same donors, supported the conclusions.

This chain connects TRBV5-1 to TRBJ1-4; D unclear. This sequence originates from a newborn girl in good health. Sequenced sample: cord blood. For the CDR3, the DNA is TGCGCCAGCAGCTTGCTCGGGTATAATGAAAAACTGTTTTTT. Translation gives CASSLLGYNEKLFF. The full variable domain, completed using reference TRBV5-1 and TRBJ1-4, is KAGVTQTPRYLIKTRGQQVTLSCSPISGHRSVSWYQQTPGQGLQFLFEYFSETQRNKGNFPGRFSGRQFSNSRSEMNVSTLELGDSALYLCASSLLGYNEKLFFGSGTQLSVL.